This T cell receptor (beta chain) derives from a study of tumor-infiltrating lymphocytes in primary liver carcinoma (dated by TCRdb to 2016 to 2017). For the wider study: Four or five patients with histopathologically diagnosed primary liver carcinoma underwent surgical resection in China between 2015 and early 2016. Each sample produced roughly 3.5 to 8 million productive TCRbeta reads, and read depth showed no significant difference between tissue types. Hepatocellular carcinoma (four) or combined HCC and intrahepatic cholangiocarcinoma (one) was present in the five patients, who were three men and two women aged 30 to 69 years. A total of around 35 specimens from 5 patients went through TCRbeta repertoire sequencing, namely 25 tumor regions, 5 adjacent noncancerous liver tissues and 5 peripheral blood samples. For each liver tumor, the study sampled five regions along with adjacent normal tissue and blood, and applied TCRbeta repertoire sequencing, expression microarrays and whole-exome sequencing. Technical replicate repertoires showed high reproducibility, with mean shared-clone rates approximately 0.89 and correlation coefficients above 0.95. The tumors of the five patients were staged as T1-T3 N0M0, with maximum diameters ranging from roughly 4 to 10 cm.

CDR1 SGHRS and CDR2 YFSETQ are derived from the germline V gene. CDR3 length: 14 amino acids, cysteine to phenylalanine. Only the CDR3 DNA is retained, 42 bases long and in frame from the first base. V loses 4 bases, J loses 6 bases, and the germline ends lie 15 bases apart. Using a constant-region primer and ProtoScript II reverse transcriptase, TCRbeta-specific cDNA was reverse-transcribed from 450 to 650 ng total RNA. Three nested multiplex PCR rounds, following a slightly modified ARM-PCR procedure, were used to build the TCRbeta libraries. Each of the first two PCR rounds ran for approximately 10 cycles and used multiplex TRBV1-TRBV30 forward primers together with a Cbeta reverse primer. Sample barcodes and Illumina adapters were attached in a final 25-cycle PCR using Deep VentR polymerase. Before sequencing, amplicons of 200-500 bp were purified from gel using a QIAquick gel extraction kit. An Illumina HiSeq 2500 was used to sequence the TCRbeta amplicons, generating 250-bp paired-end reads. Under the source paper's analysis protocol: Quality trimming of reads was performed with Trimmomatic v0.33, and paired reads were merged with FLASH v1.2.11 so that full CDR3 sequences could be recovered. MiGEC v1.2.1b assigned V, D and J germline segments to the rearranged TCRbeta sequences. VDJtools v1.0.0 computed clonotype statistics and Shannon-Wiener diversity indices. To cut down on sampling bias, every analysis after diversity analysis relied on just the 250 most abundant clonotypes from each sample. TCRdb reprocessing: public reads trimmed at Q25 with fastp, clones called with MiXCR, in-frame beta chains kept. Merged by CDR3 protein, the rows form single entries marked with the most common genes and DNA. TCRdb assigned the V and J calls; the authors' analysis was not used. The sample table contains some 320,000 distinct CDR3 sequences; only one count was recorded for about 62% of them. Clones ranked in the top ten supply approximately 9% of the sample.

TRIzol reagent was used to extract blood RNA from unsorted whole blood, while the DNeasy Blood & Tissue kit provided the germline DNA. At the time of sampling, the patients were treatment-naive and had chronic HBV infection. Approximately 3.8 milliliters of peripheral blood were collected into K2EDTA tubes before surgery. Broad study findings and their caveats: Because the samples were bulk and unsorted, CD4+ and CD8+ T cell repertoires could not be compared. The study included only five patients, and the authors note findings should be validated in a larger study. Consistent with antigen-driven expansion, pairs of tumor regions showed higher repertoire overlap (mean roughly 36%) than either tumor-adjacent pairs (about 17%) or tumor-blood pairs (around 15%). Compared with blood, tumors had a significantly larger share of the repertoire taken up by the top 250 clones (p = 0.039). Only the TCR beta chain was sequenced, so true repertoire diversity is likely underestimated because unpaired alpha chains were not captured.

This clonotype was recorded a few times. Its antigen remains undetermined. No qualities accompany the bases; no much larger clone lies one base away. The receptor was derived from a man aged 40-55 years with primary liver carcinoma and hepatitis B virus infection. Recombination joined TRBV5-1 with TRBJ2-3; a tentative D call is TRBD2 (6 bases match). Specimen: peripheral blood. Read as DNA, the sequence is TGCGCCAGCAGCCTCCGGGACGGAGGGGATACGCAGTATTTT. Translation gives CASSLRDGGDTQYF.